One and the same sample provided the 28 T cell receptor beta chains below, sequenced in a study of graft-versus-host responses after intestinal transplantation. Using immunoSEQ multiplex PCR, the repertoire was profiled, and TCRdb retains in-frame clones only, with some absent. This table holds over 40,000 clones, approximately 92% found once. The sequences come from PBMCs, collected about 800 days after a first intestinal transplant, on the day of a second. The receptor set was obtained from a human patient who received an intestinal transplant, so some T cells may come from the graft donor.

This clone came up once. The V call is TRBV9, the J call TRBJ2-7, with TRBD1 identical over 12 bases. Germline trimming cut 2 bases from V and 7 bases from J; bases unmatched to any gene: 7. This CDR3 is built from 15 residues. Looked up from germline, CDR1 is SGDLS and CDR2 is YYNGEE. The CDR3 DNA sequence: TGTGCCAGCAGCGTTCTGGGACAGGGGGCTGGAGAGCAGTACTTC. Translation gives CASSVLGQGAGEQYF.

V gene TRBV6-5 combines with J gene TRBJ1-2; D is possibly TRBD1 (5 bases). Germline CDR1 reads MNHEY; CDR2 reads SVGAGI. Trimming shortened V by 2 bases and J by 7 bases, and 14 bases separated the two germline ends. The CDR3 spans 14 residues. The CDR3 DNA reads TGTGCCAGCAGTTACCAGGGCCCGAGGGGTGGCTACACCTTC. Translation gives CASSYQGPRGGYTF.

This chain connects TRBV7-6 to TRBJ2-7, with D hard to call. CDR3 size: 14 residues. V was pared by 0 bases and J by 0 bases, with 6 bases between. CDR1 is SGHVS, CDR2 FNYEAQ, per germline. The CDR3 reads CASSLAESSYEQYF. The CDR3 DNA is TGTGCCAGCAGCTTAGCGGAGAGCTCCTACGAGCAGTACTTC.

The rearrangement links TRBV2 to TRBJ1-4; D is uncertain. Germline CDR1 and CDR2: SNHLY and FYNNEI. Trimming cost V 0 bases and J 1 base, with 3 bases left between them. This CDR3 spans 14 amino acids. The CDR3 is CASSEAGTNEKLFF. CDR3 coding DNA: TGTGCCAGCAGTGAAGCGGGAACTAATGAAAAACTGTTTTTT.

V and J are TRBV10-1 and TRBJ1-2; D remains unclear. Germline V lookup: CDR1 WNHNN, CDR2 SYGVQD (reference sequence). CDR3 length: 13 residues. The ends were cut back, 3 bases at V and 0 bases at J, with 5 bases in the middle. CDR3 nucleotides: TGCGCCAGCAGTGACCGGACTAACTATGGCTACACCTTC. Translation: CASSDRTNYGYTF.

The chain joins TRBV4-2 to TRBJ1-2; D remains ambiguous. CDR3 length: 15 amino acids. The V gene lost 0 bases and the J gene lost 7 bases, with 15 bases spanning the gap. Germline CDR1 and CDR2: LGHNA and YNFKEQ. CDR3 DNA: TGTGCCAGCAGCCAAGAGCTTTCGGCAGCTATTGGCTACACCTTC. Translating gives CASSQELSAAIGYTF.

The chain has TRBV5-1 and TRBJ2-1; 9 nucleotides agree with TRBD2. There are 14 residues in the CDR3. V lost 5 bases, J lost 0 bases, and 0 bases stayed unmatched. Germline V lookup: CDR1 SGHRS, CDR2 YFSETQ. The CDR3 reads CASRLAGSYNEQFF. For the CDR3, the DNA is TGCGCCAGCAGACTAGCGGGCTCCTACAATGAGCAGTTCTTC.

This clone was recorded once. The J gene is TRBJ1-5, the V gene TRBV30, with 12 bases fitting TRBD1. With V trimmed by 3 bases and J by 0 bases, 9 bases remained unmatched. CDR3 size: 18 residues. Germline V lookup: CDR1 GTSNPN, CDR2 SVGIG (reference sequence). In DNA, the CDR3 is TGTGCCTGGAGGCCCGGGACAGGGGGCTGGATTAGCAATCAGCCCCAGCATTTT. Protein sequence: CAWRPGTGGWISNQPQHF. Based on the CDR3 plus reference TRBV30 and TRBJ1-5, the full variable domain is SQTIHQWPATLVQPVGSPLSLECTVEGTSNPNLYWYRQAAGRGLQLLFYSVGIGQISSEVPQNLSASRPQDRQFILSSKKLLLSDSGFYLCAWRPGTGGWISNQPQHFGDGTRLSIL.

This rearrangement joins TRBV9 to TRBJ2-7; D gene ambiguous. Between the trimmed V and J ends, which lost 0 bases and 2 bases, there was a span of 9 bases. The CDR3 consists of 14 residues. CDR1 is SGDLS, CDR2 YYNGEE, per germline. The CDR3 loop reads CASSVGLTPYEQYF. The DNA of the CDR3 is TGTGCCAGCAGCGTAGGCCTAACCCCCTACGAGCAGTACTTC.

The table lists this clone with a few counts. The V gene is TRBV7-9, the J gene TRBJ1-2, with D possibly matching TRBD1 (5 bases). In germline, CDR1 is SEHNR, CDR2 FQNEAQ (reference sequence). The CDR3 runs to 13 residues. V lost 5 bases and J 4 bases, leaving 11 bases between the germline ends. The DNA for the CDR3 is TGTGCCAGCAGCCTCGGGGCGGTCTATGGCTACACCTTC. It encodes CASSLGAVYGYTF.

The chain joins TRBV25-1 to TRBJ2-6; D may be TRBD1 (6 bases). Germline V gene data show CDR1 as MGHDK and CDR2 as SYGVNS. The CDR3 has 15 residues. V was pared by 8 bases and J by 2 bases, with 13 bases between. The CDR3 sequence: CASGLRGTGANVLTF. The CDR3 coding sequence is TGTGCCAGCGGCCTCAGGGGCACTGGGGCCAACGTCCTGACTTTC. The full variable domain, in which reference TRBV25-1 and TRBJ2-6 provide the parts outside the CDR3, is EADIYQTPRYLVIGTGKKITLECSQTMGHDKMYWYQQDPGMELHLIHYSYGVNSTEKGDLSSESTVSRIRTEHFPLTLESARPSHTSQYLCASGLRGTGANVLTFGAGSRLTVL.

This clone was found once. The V call is TRBV10-3, the J call TRBJ1-6; D might be TRBD1 (5 bases). The CDR3 covers 13 residues. Germline V gives CDR1 ENHRY, CDR2 SYGVKD. Trimming cost V 10 bases and J 4 bases, with 11 bases left between them. CDR3 loop: CANKEGYNSPLHF. CDR3 DNA: TGTGCCAATAAGGAGGGGTATAATTCACCCCTCCACTTT.

The chain couples TRBV30 to TRBJ1-4; the D gene is possibly TRBD1 (5 bases). Germline CDR1 GTSNPN, CDR2 SVGIG (reference sequence). V was shortened by 0 bases and J by 3 bases, with 11 bases between the two germline ends. The CDR3 extends over 15 amino acids. The CDR3 coding sequence is TGTGCCTGGAGTGTAGGGGCGGGGGCTAATGAAAAACTGTTTTTT. Translating it yields CAWSVGAGANEKLFF. Based on the CDR3 plus reference TRBV30 and TRBJ1-4, the full variable domain is SQTIHQWPATLVQPVGSPLSLECTVEGTSNPNLYWYRQAAGRGLQLLFYSVGIGQISSEVPQNLSASRPQDRQFILSSKKLLLSDSGFYLCAWSVGAGANEKLFFGSGTQLSVL.

On this clone: A read error may produce the germline difference seen at one junction end. Written as DNA, the CDR3 is TGTGCCAGCAGACCCAGGGGGCAGCAATCACCCCCCCACTTT. Translation gives CASRPRGQQSPPHF. The rearrangement links TRBV6-5 to TRBJ1-6, with 8 bases fitting TRBD1. This CDR3 comprises 14 residues. CDR1 is MNHEY and CDR2 is SVGAGI in the germline V gene.

The gene calls are TRBV13 and TRBJ2-7, with D tentatively TRBD1 (6 bases). The J call is uncertain, as TRBJ2-5 better fits the DNA end. The CDR3 runs to 15 residues. Germline V CDR1 and CDR2: PRHDT, FYEKMQ (reference sequence). The CDR3 sequence is CASSLAMEVRGTQYF. CDR3 nucleotide sequence: TGTGCCAGCAGCTTGGCAATGGAGGTCAGGGGGACCCAGTACTTC.

This chain joins TRBV28 and TRBJ1-4; D gene unclear. This CDR3 spans 12 amino acids. Germline V gives CDR1 MDHEN, CDR2 SYDVKM. The V end lost 3 bases, the J end lost 7 bases, and 6 bases lay between the germline ends. CDR3 amino acids: CASSFSPEKLFF. Written as DNA, the CDR3 is TGTGCCAGCAGTTTTAGCCCTGAAAAACTGTTTTTT.

The chain combines TRBV7-9 with TRBJ2-2; D not resolved. The CDR3 contains 13 residues. The germline CDR1 and CDR2 sequences are SEHNR and FQNEAQ (reference sequence). V was trimmed by 6 bases and J by 0 bases, leaving 5 bases between them. CDR3 residues: CASSISNTGELFF. DNA of the CDR3: TGTGCCAGCAGTATTTCGAACACCGGGGAGCTGTTTTTT.

The V call is TRBV28, the J call TRBJ2-7, with 7 bases that match TRBD2. Germline trimming cut 5 bases from V and 4 bases from J; bases unmatched to any gene: 11. Looked up from germline, CDR1 is MDHEN and CDR2 is SYDVKM. The CDR3 totals 15 residues. DNA of the CDR3: TGTGCCAGCAGTGTAGGGAGCGGGATCGTTTACGAGCAGTACTTC. It is translated as CASSVGSGIVYEQYF.

The V and J genes are TRBV6-5 and TRBJ1-2; possibly TRBD1 for D (6 bases). The CDR3 extends over 12 amino acids. Germline lookup yields CDR1 MNHEY and CDR2 SVGAGI. Trimming pared 5 bases from V and 10 bases from J, leaving 14 bases between. CDR3 in DNA: TGTGCCAGCAGTCCAGGGGACACTCCCTACACCTTC. Translating it yields CASSPGDTPYTF.

The gene calls are TRBV4-2 and TRBJ2-1, with 12 bases identical to TRBD2. J lost 6 bases, V lost 6 bases, and 12 bases had no gene match. There are 17 residues in the CDR3. Germline-derived CDR1 and CDR2 are LGHNA and YNFKEQ. The CDR3 region is CASRLDLAGGRGNEQFF. The CDR3 DNA reads as TGTGCCAGCAGGCTCGACCTAGCGGGAGGGAGGGGCAATGAGCAGTTCTTC.

This chain joins TRBV7-3 and TRBJ1-1; the D gene is possibly TRBD1 (5 bases). Trimming cost V 8 bases and J 5 bases, with 15 bases left between them. Germline assignment: CDR1 SGHTA and CDR2 FQGTGA. The CDR3 sequence is 13 residues long. In DNA form, the CDR3 reads TGTGCCAGCGGACGGGGGGTTGAAACTGAAGCTTTCTTT. Translating gives CASGRGVETEAFF.

This sequence joins TRBV10-2 and TRBJ2-1; no clear D gene. In germline, CDR1 is WSHSY, CDR2 SAAADI. Deletions cut 3 bases from V and 0 bases from J, with 6 bases between. This CDR3 contains 14 residues. CDR3 in amino acids: CASSEVTSYNEQFF. As DNA, the CDR3 is TGCGCCAGCAGTGAAGTCACCTCCTACAATGAGCAGTTCTTC.

J is TRBJ2-7 and V is TRBV6-1; 8 nucleotides align to TRBD2. In germline, CDR1 is MNHNS, CDR2 SASEGT. Trimming at V came to 3 bases and at J to 7 bases, leaving 8 bases not matched to a gene. CDR3 size: 14 residues. CDR3: CASSDESGSGEQYF. The CDR3 coding sequence is TGTGCCAGCAGTGACGAAAGCGGGAGTGGAGAGCAGTACTTC.

The chain couples TRBV11-2 to TRBJ2-1, with D perhaps assigned TRBD1 or TRBD2 (5 bases each). The V and J ends lost 0 bases and 8 bases respectively, with 17 bases between them. This CDR3 has 16 amino acids. Germline lookup yields CDR1 SGHAT and CDR2 FQNNGV. The CDR3 loop reads CASSLDPGRGAHEQFF. In nucleotides, the CDR3 is TGTGCCAGCAGCTTAGATCCGGGACGAGGCGCCCATGAGCAGTTCTTC.

The gene calls are TRBV6-5 and TRBJ1-1, with unresolved D. The CDR3 is 12 residues long. V was trimmed by 7 bases and J by 0 bases, leaving 6 bases between them. The V gene's germline CDR1 is MNHEY and CDR2 SVGAGI. The CDR3 bases are TGTGCCAGCATGGAGATGAACACTGAAGCTTTCTTT. Its translation: CASMEMNTEAFF.

This clone showed up just once. J is TRBJ2-6 and V is TRBV6-6; D remains unclear. Germline loops: CDR1 MNHNY, CDR2 SVGAGI (reference sequence). Trimming shortened V by 5 bases and J by 4 bases, and 9 bases separated the two germline ends. CDR3 length equals 14 residues. The CDR3 here is CASSLYEGANVLTF. In DNA form, the CDR3 reads TGTGCCAGCAGTCTCTACGAGGGGGCCAACGTCCTGACTTTC.

The CDR3, as DNA: TGTGCCAGCAGTGAACCGAGGGGGTCGACCTATGGCTACACCTTC. Encoded protein: CASSEPRGSTYGYTF. This chain connects TRBV6-1 to TRBJ1-2, with D perhaps matching TRBD1 (6 bases). The CDR3 runs to 15 residues. V lost 2 bases to trimming and J lost 4 bases, with 14 bases between them. The germline gives CDR1 MNHNS, CDR2 SASEGT.

V usage is TRBV9 and J usage is TRBJ2-7; possible D gene TRBD1, 6 bases. The CDR3 consists of 14 residues. V was clipped by 0 bases and J by 2 bases, with 9 bases between them. The germline V gene has CDR1 SGDLS and CDR2 YYNGEE. For the CDR3, the DNA is TGTGCCAGCAGCGTAGGAACAGGGACCTACGAGCAGTACTTC. Translation: CASSVGTGTYEQYF.